The 10 T cell receptor beta chains given below trace back to one sample, sequenced in a study of cytomegalovirus exposure and HLA in healthy donors. PCR amplification relied on 60 Vbeta primers (plus 13 Jbeta primers). Libraries were prepared by immunoSEQ multiplex PCR; TCRdb keeps only in-frame clonotypes and omits some of them. The table lists 70,000 to 100,000 clones. Specimen: PBMCs. The receptor source for this set is a girl aged 10 to 17 in good health and CMV-seropositive.

J is TRBJ2-3 and V is TRBV7-3; TRBD1 aligns across 8 bases. J lost 4 bases, V lost 5 bases, and 14 bases had no gene match. The CDR3 is 17 amino acids. CDR1 and CDR2 (germline): SGHTA, FQGTGA. This chain's CDR3 is CASSTDRDVGRADTQYF. CDR3 bases: TGTGCCAGCAGCACGGACAGGGATGTTGGTCGGGCAGATACGCAGTATTTT. Using reference TRBV7-3 and TRBJ2-3 for the parts outside the CDR3, the full variable domain is GAGVSQTPSNKVTEKGKYVELRCDPISGHTALYWYRQSLGQGPEFLIYFQGTGAADDSGLPNDRFFAVRPEGSVSTLKIQRTERGDSAVYLCASSTDRDVGRADTQYFGPGTRLTVL.

J is TRBJ1-3 and V is TRBV6-6; D might be TRBD1 (5 bases). This CDR3 has 16 amino acids. The germline gives CDR1 MNHNY, CDR2 SVGAGI (reference sequence). V shed 1 base and J shed 0 bases, with 10 bases lying between them. CDR3 coding DNA: TGTGCCAGCAGTTACTTACAGGTACACTCTGGAAACACCATATATTTT. Residues: CASSYLQVHSGNTIYF.

The J gene is TRBJ1-5, the V gene TRBV4-1; D might be TRBD1 (5 bases). Germline V gene data show CDR1 as MGHRA and CDR2 as YSYEKL. This CDR3 has 18 residues. The V and J ends lost 1 base and 2 bases respectively, with 18 bases between them. DNA for the CDR3: TGCGCCAGCAGCCAAGTAATTAAGGGGTTTAGGGGCAATCAGCCCCAGCATTTT. This sequence encodes CASSQVIKGFRGNQPQHF.

The chain uses TRBV5-5 and TRBJ2-2; D may be TRBD1 (5 bases). The CDR3 is 14 amino acids. Trimming took off 2 bases at V and 7 bases at J, with 12 bases between the two ends. Germline CDR1 reads SGHKS; CDR2 reads YYEKEE (reference sequence). The CDR3 sequence: CASSFKGQGGELFF. CDR3 bases: TGTGCCAGCAGCTTCAAGGGCCAGGGCGGGGAGCTGTTTTTT.

V is TRBV15 and J is TRBJ2-7, with 7 bases identical to TRBD1. Trimming took 1 base from V and 5 from J; bases not matched to a gene: 2. Germline CDR1 LNHNV, CDR2 YYDKDF (reference sequence). This CDR3 region has 13 residues. The CDR3 nucleotides read TGTGCCACCAGCAGAGGAACAGGGGACGAGCAGTACGTC. It specifies CATSRGTGDEQYV.

The V and J genes are TRBV6-1 and TRBJ1-5; 9 nucleotides agree with TRBD1. CDR3 length: 14 amino acids. CDR1 and CDR2 (germline): MNHNS, SASEGT. Trimming at V came to 5 bases and at J to 5 bases, leaving 4 bases not matched to a gene. For the CDR3, the DNA is TGTGCCAGCAGTCCGGACAGGGGCCATCAGCCCCAGCATTTT. Translation: CASSPDRGHQPQHF.

The V call is TRBV6-5, the J call TRBJ1-2, with TRBD1 matching 7 bases. Germline trimming cut 7 bases from V and 1 base from J; bases unmatched to any gene: 3. Per germline, CDR1 MNHEY and CDR2 SVGAGI. This CDR3 is built from 13 residues. The CDR3 spells CASKGGFNYGYTF. DNA of the CDR3: TGTGCCAGCAAAGGGGGCTTTAACTATGGCTACACCTTC.

A note on this clone: One junction end does not reproduce the germline sequence, and a read error may be involved. The chain has TRBV29-1 and TRBJ1-1, with a tentative D call TRBD1 (5 bases). Per germline, CDR1 SQVTM and CDR2 ANQGSEA. This CDR3 comprises 12 residues. The CDR3 sequence: CSAKDTNTEDFF. The DNA for the CDR3 is TGCAGCGCCAAGGACACGAACACTGAAGATTTCTTT. Based on the CDR3 plus reference TRBV29-1 and TRBJ1-1, the full variable domain is SAVISQKPSRDICQRGTSLTIQCQVDSQVTMMFWYRQQPGQSLTLIATANQGSEATYESGFVIDKFPISRPNLTFSTLTVSNMSPEDSSIYLCSAKDTNTEDFFGQGTRLTVV.

This chain links TRBV4-1 with TRBJ1-1; 7 positions agree with TRBD1. Losses at the gene ends were 3 bases for V and 0 bases for J; bases not matched to a gene: 7. CDR1 and CDR2 (germline): MGHRA, YSYEKL. The CDR3 totals 16 residues. The CDR3 nucleotides read TGCGCCAGCAGCCACTTGGGGGGACAGATGAACACTGAAGCTTTCTTT. Translated, it gives CASSHLGGQMNTEAFF.

The chain is built from TRBV6-5 and TRBJ2-5, with 12 nucleotides matching TRBD1. The CDR3 extends over 15 amino acids. V lost 7 bases, J lost 5 bases, and 8 bases stayed unmatched. Germline CDR1 MNHEY, CDR2 SVGAGI. CDR3: CASIRGQGAGETQYF. The DNA for the CDR3 is TGTGCCAGCATTCGGGGACAGGGGGCAGGGGAGACCCAGTACTTC.